This T cell receptor (beta chain) was obtained from a study of Ad26.COV2.S vaccination and SARS-CoV-2 variants. The method was immunoSEQ multiplex PCR; TCRdb's version includes in-frame clones alone and lacks a portion of them. The sample yields 350,000 to 550,000 clones, approximately 92% seen once. The treatment was: about 20 received Ad26.COV2.S at low or high dose, single or two shots; about 5 received placebo; per-sample allocation not given. Samples came from day 63 after the first vaccine or placebo injection. This CDR3 spans 15 amino acids. Trimming took 1 base from V and 4 from J, leaving 13 bases between them. Germline V gene data show CDR1 as SEHNR and CDR2 as FQNEAQ (reference sequence).

The clonotype was recovered from a person aged 18-65 years who received the Ad26.COV2.S COVID-19 vaccine or a placebo. The chain has TRBV7-9 and TRBJ1-2, with D possibly matching TRBD1 (5 bases). Sequenced material: peripheral blood, taken in a trial of Ad26.COV2.S vaccine versus placebo. The DNA for the CDR3 is TGTGCCAGCAGCTTAGTTACAGGCGACTCCTATGGCTACACCTTC. The encoded protein is CASSLVTGDSYGYTF.